A selection of T cell receptor beta chains follows, all from one sample in a study of beta chain features in type 1 diabetes. Libraries were prepared by immunoSEQ multiplex PCR; TCRdb keeps only in-frame clonotypes and omits some of them. The profile shows 300,000 or so clones, roughly 14% of them singletons. Sequencing used naive CD4+ T cells from blood. These receptors originate from a woman under 30 with type 1 diabetes. Each CDR3 is given with its conserved first and last residue. D genes are given only for firm matches. The size entry is marked missing in some rows and otherwise reads once, few, many or a size class.

>TRBJ1-1|few|.|TRBV7-9
TGTGCCAGCAGCCCAGGGGTCTGGAACACTGAAGCTTTCTTT
CASSPGVWNTEAFF
>TRBJ1-2|.|TRBD1|TRBV9
TGTGCCAGCAGCGCTCAGGGGGCAAGTGGCTACACCTTC
CASSAQGASGYTF
>TRBJ2-2|.|TRBD2|TRBV6-5
TGTGCCAGCAGTTACGAGACTAGCATCATCGGGGAGCTGTTTTTT
CASSYETSIIGELFF
>TRBJ2-3|.|.|TRBV7-9
TGTGCCAGCAGCCGGCCCCTAGGAAATACGCAGTATTTT
CASSRPLGNTQYF
>TRBJ1-5|few|TRBD1|TRBV19
TGTGCCAGTAAATACCGGGACAGGTTCAATCAGCCCCAGCATTTT
CASKYRDRFNQPQHF
>TRBJ1-2|.|TRBD1|TRBV29-1
TGCAGCGTTGGAACAATCCGGGACAGGGGGTACACCTTC
CSVGTIRDRGYTF
>TRBJ2-1|few|TRBD2|TRBV5-1
TGCGCCAGCAGTTTGACTAGCGGGATACTTACCTACAATGAGCAGTTCTTC
CASSLTSGILTYNEQFF
>TRBJ2-2|.|.|TRBV7-2
TGTGCCAGCAGTATCAGGAGGCGCACCGGGGAGCTGTTTTTT
CASSIRRRTGELFF
>TRBJ2-1|few|.|TRBV4-3
TGCGCCAGCAGCCAAGATCGGGTGGGAGAATACAATGAGCAGTTCTTC
CASSQDRVGEYNEQFF
>TRBJ2-3|.|.|TRBV5-1
TGCGCCAGCAGCTTGGAGGAGGGGCGGGATACGCAGTATTTT
CASSLEEGRDTQYF
>TRBJ2-3|.|TRBD2|TRBV10-3
TGTGCCATCAGGGCCCATGAAGGGGAGGGCCTTTCGGTCGGAGATACGCAGTATTTT
CAIRAHEGEGLSVGDTQYF
>TRBJ1-3|.|.|TRBV5-1
TGCGCCAGCAGCTTGGGGTGGGGGACACGGAACACCATATATTTT
CASSLGWGTRNTIYF
>TRBJ2-3|few|.|TRBV5-1
TGCGCCAGCAGCTTGGGGCTAGAGGGAGATACGCAGTATTTT
CASSLGLEGDTQYF
>TRBJ1-2|.|TRBD1|TRBV30
TGTGCCTGGAGTCGGCACCCCACCGGGACAGGAACCACTTATGGCTACACCTTC
CAWSRHPTGTGTTYGYTF
>TRBJ2-4|few|.|TRBV18
TGTGCCAGCTCACCCACAGGGTCCAGGGACATTCAGTACTTC
CASSPTGSRDIQYF
>TRBJ1-1|.|.|TRBV5-1
TGCGCCAGCAGCCAGGATTCAAAAGCTTTCTTT
CASSQDSKAFF
>TRBJ2-7|few|TRBD2|TRBV4-1
TGCGCCAGCAGCCTGGGGACTAGCGGGAACTACGAGCAGTACTTC
CASSLGTSGNYEQYF
>TRBJ2-1|few|.|TRBV14
TGTGCCAGCAGCCGCTCCACTAGGGCCGCCTACAATGAGCAGTTCTTC
CASSRSTRAAYNEQFF
>TRBJ2-3|.|TRBD2|TRBV7-2
TGTGCCAGCAGCTACCGGGAGGGCACAGATACGCAGTATTTT
CASSYREGTDTQYF
>TRBJ1-5|few|.|TRBV2
TGTGCCAGCAGTGGGCAGTCTAGCAATCAGCCCCAGCATTTT
CASSGQSSNQPQHF
>TRBJ2-1|few|.|TRBV11-2
TGTGCCAGCAGCAAAAGGGGGGGATCCTACAATGAGCAGTTCTTC
CASSKRGGSYNEQFF
>TRBJ2-3|few|.|TRBV28
TGTGCCAGCAGTCCACACCTCACGGGGACAGATACGCAGTATTTT
CASSPHLTGTDTQYF
>TRBJ2-6|.|.|TRBV6-5
TGTGCCAGCAGTTACTCGAGTGAAGCGGGGGCCAACGTCCTGACTTTC
CASSYSSEAGANVLTF
>TRBJ1-1|.|TRBD1|TRBV10-3
TGTGCCATCAGTGCCGGCGACAGGGGAACTGAAGCTTTCTTT
CAISAGDRGTEAFF
>TRBJ2-3|few|.|TRBV15
TGTGCCACCAGCCCCCCATGGGGCTCCACAGATACGCAGTATTTT
CATSPPWGSTDTQYF
>TRBJ2-1|.|.|TRBV19
TGTGCCAGTAGGAGGGAACGTCTTGACAATGAGCAGTTCTTC
CASRRERLDNEQFF
>TRBJ2-7|few|TRBD2|TRBV5-1
TGCGCCAGCAGCGTAAGTAAGACGAGCGGGACCCAAGACGAGCAGTACTTC
CASSVSKTSGTQDEQYF
>TRBJ2-7|few|.|TRBV5-4
TGTGCCAGCAGCATATGGGGGGTGTCGTACGAGCAGTACTTC
CASSIWGVSYEQYF
>TRBJ2-1|few|TRBD2|TRBV30
TGTGCCGGGACTAGCGGGGGGGGTCAGCAGTTCTTC
CAGTSGGGQQFF
>TRBJ2-1|few|.|TRBV6-5
TGTGCCAGCAGTTACTGGCTGCCGGGTGAGCAGTTCTTC
CASSYWLPGEQFF
>TRBJ1-4|.|.|TRBV7-9
TGTGCCAGCAGCATACAGGGCATCAATGAAAAACTGTTTTTT
CASSIQGINEKLFF
>TRBJ2-5|few|TRBD2|TRBV25-1
TGTGCCAGCAGTGAATATTCTCTAGCGGGAGGCCCAGAGACCCAGTACTTC
CASSEYSLAGGPETQYF
>TRBJ1-1|few|.|TRBV10-1
TGCGCCAGCAGTGGACAGTTGAACACTGAAGCTTTCTTT
CASSGQLNTEAFF
>TRBJ2-7|.|TRBD2|TRBV30
TGTGCCTGGAGTGCAGCCGGGACTAGCGGCAAGAGCTCCTACGAGCAGTACTTC
CAWSAAGTSGKSSYEQYF
>TRBJ2-5|.|.|TRBV20-1
TGCAGTGCTCCGAGGGTAGAGACCCAGTACTTC
CSAPRVETQYF
>TRBJ1-2|few|.|TRBV4-3
TGCGCCAGCAGCCAAGGGAGCCACAGGGCTCCTGGCTATGGCTACACCTTC
CASSQGSHRAPGYGYTF
>TRBJ2-5|.|TRBD2|TRBV7-7
TGTGCCAGCAGCACACGGACTAGCGGTCAAGAGACCCAGTACTTC
CASSTRTSGQETQYF
>TRBJ2-1|.|TRBD1|TRBV5-1
TGCGCCAGCAGCCCGAGCGGACAGGGCTCCTACAATGAGCAGTTCTTC
CASSPSGQGSYNEQFF
>TRBJ2-1|.|.|TRBV5-1
TGCGCCAGCAGCCCCACAGGGATATCCTACAATGAGCAGTTCTTC
CASSPTGISYNEQFF
>TRBJ1-5|.|TRBD1|TRBV19
TGTGCCAGTAGTCAGGACAGGGGGACCAATCAGCCCCAGCATTTT
CASSQDRGTNQPQHF
>TRBJ1-1|.|TRBD1|TRBV30
TGTGCCTGGCTGACAGGGGGCGGACCTGAAGCTTTCTTT
CAWLTGGGPEAFF
>TRBJ2-7|.|.|TRBV25-1
TGTGCCAGCAGTGAAATGGCGGGGACCTACGAGCAGTACTTC
CASSEMAGTYEQYF
>TRBJ1-5|few|TRBD1|TRBV28
TGTGCCAGCAGTTTATTCGGGACAGGGGGGTTACCCCAGCATTTT
CASSLFGTGGLPQHF
>TRBJ2-7|.|.|TRBV5-1
TGCGCCAGCAGCTGGCACTACGAGCAGTACTTC
CASSWHYEQYF
>TRBJ1-1|.|.|TRBV11-3
TGTGCCAGCAGCTTCACAGGGCCGAACACTGAAGCTTTCTTT
CASSFTGPNTEAFF
>TRBJ1-1|.|TRBD1|TRBV30
TGTGCCTGGACCGGGGGACAGTGGAGCACTGAAGCTTTCTTT
CAWTGGQWSTEAFF
>TRBJ2-4|few|.|TRBV5-1
TGCGCCAGCAGCTTCGCCGGGAGCCTAGCCAAAAACATTCAGTACTTC
CASSFAGSLAKNIQYF
>TRBJ2-7|.|TRBD1|TRBV28
TGTGCCAGCAGCAGTGCCGGGACAGGGGCGTACGAGCAGTACTTC
CASSSAGTGAYEQYF
>TRBJ1-1|few|TRBD1|TRBV30
TGTGCCTGGAGGGGACAGGGAGTCGCTGAAGCTTTCTTT
CAWRGQGVAEAFF
>TRBJ1-5|few|TRBD1|TRBV18
TGTGCCAGCTCGCTTCAGGGGGCAATCAATCAGCCCCAGCATTTT
CASSLQGAINQPQHF
>TRBJ2-5|.|.|TRBV7-2
TGTGCCAGCAGCCTAGTGGAGCAAGAGACCCAGTACTTC
CASSLVEQETQYF
>TRBJ2-5|few|.|TRBV5-1
TGCGCCAGCAGCTTGTGGGACAAACAAGAGACCCAGTACTTC
CASSLWDKQETQYF
>TRBJ1-1|.|TRBD1|TRBV18
TGTGCCAGCTCACGACAGGGGGGCACTGAAGCTTTCTTT
CASSRQGGTEAFF
>TRBJ2-1|.|.|TRBV13
TGTGCCAGCAGCTTGAGGATCTTAGGTGAGCAGTTCTTC
CASSLRILGEQFF
>TRBJ2-3|.|TRBD1|TRBV7-3
TGTGCCAGCAGCTTATCACCGACAGGGTTGGATACGCAGTATTTT
CASSLSPTGLDTQYF